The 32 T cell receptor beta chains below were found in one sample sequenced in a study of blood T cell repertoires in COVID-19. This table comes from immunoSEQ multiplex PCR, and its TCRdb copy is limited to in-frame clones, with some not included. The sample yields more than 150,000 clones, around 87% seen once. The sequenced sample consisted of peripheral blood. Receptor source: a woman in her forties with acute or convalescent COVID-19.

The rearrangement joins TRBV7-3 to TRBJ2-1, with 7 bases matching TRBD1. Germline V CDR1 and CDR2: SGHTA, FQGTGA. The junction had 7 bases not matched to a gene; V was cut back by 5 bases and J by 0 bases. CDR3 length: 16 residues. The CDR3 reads CASSPDRDPSYNEQFF. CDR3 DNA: TGTGCCAGCAGCCCAGACAGGGACCCCTCCTACAATGAGCAGTTCTTC.

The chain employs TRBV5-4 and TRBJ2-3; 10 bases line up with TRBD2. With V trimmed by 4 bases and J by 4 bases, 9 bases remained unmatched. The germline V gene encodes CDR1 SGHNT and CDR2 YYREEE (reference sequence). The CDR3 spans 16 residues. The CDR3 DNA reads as TGTGCCAGCAGCGGGGATAGCGGGAGGTCTGCAGATACGCAGTATTTT. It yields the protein CASSGDSGRSADTQYF.

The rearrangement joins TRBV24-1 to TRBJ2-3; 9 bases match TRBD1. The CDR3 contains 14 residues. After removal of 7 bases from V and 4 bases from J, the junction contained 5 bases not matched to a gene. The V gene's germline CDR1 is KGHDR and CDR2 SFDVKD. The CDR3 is CATRGQGLADTQYF. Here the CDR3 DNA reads TGTGCCACCAGGGGACAGGGCTTGGCAGATACGCAGTATTTT.

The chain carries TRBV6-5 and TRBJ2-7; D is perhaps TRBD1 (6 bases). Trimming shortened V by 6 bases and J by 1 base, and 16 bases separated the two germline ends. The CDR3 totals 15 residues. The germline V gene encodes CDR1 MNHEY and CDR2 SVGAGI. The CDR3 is CASRAQGIQSYEQYF. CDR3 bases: TGTGCCAGCAGAGCCCAGGGGATCCAGTCCTACGAGCAGTACTTC.

CDR3 sequence (DNA): TGTGCCAGCAGGTGGGGGGGCGAGGATCAGCCCCAGCATTTT. Its protein is CASRWGGEDQPQHF. The V and J genes are TRBV6-5 and TRBJ1-5; a possible D gene is TRBD1 (6 bases). Germline loops: CDR1 MNHEY, CDR2 SVGAGI. Deletions cut 6 bases from V and 5 bases from J, with 14 bases between. This CDR3 has 14 amino acids.

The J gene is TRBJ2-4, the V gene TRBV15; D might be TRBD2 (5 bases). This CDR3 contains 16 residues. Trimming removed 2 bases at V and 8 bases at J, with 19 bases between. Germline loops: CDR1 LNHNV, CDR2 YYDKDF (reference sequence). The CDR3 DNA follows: TGTGCCACCAGCAGAACCCGGACTTTTTTCGGAGACATTCAGTACTTC. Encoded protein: CATSRTRTFFGDIQYF.

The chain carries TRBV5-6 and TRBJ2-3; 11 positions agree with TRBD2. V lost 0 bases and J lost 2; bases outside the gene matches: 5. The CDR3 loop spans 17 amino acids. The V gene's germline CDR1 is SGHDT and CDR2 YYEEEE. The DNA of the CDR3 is TGTGCCAGCAGCTTGGAGCTAGCGGGAGGATTCACAGATACGCAGTATTTT. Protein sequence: CASSLELAGGFTDTQYF.

The CDR3 is CASSYMTDSYEQYF. CDR3 in DNA: TGTGCCAGCAGTTATATGACAGACTCCTACGAGCAGTACTTC. The V and J genes are TRBV6-5 and TRBJ2-7; TRBD1 might be the D (5 bases). V was clipped by 3 bases and J by 0 bases, with 9 bases between them. CDR3 length: 14 residues. CDR1 is MNHEY and CDR2 is SVGAGI in the germline V gene.

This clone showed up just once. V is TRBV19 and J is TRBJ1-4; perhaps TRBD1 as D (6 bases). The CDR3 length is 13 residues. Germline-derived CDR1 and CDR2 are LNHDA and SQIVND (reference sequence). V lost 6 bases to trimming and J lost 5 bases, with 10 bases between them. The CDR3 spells CASRWTANEKLFF. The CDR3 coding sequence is TGTGCCAGTAGGTGGACAGCCAATGAAAAACTGTTTTTT.

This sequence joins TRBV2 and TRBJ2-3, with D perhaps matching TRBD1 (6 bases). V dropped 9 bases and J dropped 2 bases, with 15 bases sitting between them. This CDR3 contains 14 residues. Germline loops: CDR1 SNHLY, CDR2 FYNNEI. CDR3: CARQGLGTTDTQYF. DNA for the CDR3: TGTGCCAGACAGGGTCTTGGGACCACAGATACGCAGTATTTT.

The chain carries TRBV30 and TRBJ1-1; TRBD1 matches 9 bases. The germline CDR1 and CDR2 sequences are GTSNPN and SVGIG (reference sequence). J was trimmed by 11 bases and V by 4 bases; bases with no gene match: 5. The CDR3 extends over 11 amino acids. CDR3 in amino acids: CAWKWDRAAFF. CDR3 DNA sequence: TGTGCCTGGAAATGGGACAGGGCGGCTTTCTTT.

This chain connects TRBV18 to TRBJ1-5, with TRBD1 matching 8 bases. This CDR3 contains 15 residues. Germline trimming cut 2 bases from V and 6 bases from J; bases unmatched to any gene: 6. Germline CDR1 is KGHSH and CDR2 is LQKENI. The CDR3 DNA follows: TGTGCCAGCTCACCAGATACAGGGGGTTCTCAGCCCCAGCATTTT. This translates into CASSPDTGGSQPQHF.

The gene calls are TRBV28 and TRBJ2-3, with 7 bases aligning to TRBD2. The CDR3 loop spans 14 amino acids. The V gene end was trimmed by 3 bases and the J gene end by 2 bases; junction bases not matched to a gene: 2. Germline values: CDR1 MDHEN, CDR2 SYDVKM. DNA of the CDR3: TGTGCCAGCAGTTTGGGGGACTACACAGATACGCAGTATTTT. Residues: CASSLGDYTDTQYF.

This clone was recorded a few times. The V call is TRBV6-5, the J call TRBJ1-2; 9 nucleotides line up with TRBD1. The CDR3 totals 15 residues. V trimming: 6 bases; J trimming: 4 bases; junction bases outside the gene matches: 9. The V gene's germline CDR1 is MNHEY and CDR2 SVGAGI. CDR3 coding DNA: TGTGCCAGCAGCACCCACAGGGGGCAAGGCTATGGCTACACCTTC. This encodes CASSTHRGQGYGYTF.

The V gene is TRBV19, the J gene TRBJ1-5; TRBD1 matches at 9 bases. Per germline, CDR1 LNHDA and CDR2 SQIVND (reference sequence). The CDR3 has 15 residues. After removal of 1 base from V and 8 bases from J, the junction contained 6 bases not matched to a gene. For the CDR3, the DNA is TGTGCCAGTAGTATAGGACAGGGGGTCAGGGAGCCCCAGCATTTT. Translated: CASSIGQGVREPQHF.

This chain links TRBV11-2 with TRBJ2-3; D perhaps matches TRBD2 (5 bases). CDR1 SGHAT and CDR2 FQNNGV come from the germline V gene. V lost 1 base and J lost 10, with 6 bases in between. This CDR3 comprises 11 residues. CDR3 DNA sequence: TGTGCCAGCAGCTTAGGCGGGCCGCAGTATTTT. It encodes CASSLGGPQYF. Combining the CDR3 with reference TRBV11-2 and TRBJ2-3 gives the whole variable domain EAGVAQSPRYKIIEKRQSVAFWCNPISGHATLYWYQQILGQGPKLLIQFQNNGVVDDSQLPKDRFSAERLKGVDSTLKIQPAKLEDSAVYLCASSLGGPQYFGPGTRLTVL.

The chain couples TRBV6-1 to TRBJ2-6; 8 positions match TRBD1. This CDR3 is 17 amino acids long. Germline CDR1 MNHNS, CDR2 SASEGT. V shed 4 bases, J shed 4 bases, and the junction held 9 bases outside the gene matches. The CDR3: CASSVAGQGAGANVLTF. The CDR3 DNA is TGTGCCAGCAGTGTCGCAGGACAGGGTGCAGGGGCCAACGTCCTGACTTTC.

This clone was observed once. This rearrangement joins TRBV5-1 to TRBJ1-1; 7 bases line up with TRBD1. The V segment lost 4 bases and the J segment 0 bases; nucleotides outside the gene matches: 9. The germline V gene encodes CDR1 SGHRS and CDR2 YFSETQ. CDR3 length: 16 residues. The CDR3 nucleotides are TGCGCCAGCAGCAACGGACAGGAGCTAATGAACACTGAAGCTTTCTTT. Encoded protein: CASSNGQELMNTEAFF.

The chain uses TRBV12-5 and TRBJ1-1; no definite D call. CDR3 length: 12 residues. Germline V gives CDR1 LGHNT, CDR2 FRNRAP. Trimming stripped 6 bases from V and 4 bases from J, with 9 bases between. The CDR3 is CASGPVITEAFF. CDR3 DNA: TGTGCTAGTGGGCCGGTCATCACTGAAGCTTTCTTT.

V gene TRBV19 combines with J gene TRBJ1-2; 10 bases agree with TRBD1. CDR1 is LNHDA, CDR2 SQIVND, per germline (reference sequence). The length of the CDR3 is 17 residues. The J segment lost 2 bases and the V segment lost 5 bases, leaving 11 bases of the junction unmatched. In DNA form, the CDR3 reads TGTGCCAGTAGTTCCAAATCGACAGGGGGCTTCAACTATGGCTACACCTTC. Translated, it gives CASSSKSTGGFNYGYTF.

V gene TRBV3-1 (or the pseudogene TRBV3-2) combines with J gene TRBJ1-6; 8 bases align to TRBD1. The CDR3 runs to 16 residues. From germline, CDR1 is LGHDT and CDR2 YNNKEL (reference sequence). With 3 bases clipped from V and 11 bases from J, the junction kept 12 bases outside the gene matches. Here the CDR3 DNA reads TGTGCCAGCAGCCAGGCAGGGACAGGTGGATCAGCACCCCTCCACTTT. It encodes CASSQAGTGGSAPLHF.

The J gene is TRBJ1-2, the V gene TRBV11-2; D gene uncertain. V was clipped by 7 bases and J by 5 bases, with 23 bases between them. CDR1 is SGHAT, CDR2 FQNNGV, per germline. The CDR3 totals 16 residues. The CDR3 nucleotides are TGTGCCAGCAACTCCCTCAACAGCTTATCATTTTATGGCTACACCTTC. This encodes CASNSLNSLSFYGYTF.

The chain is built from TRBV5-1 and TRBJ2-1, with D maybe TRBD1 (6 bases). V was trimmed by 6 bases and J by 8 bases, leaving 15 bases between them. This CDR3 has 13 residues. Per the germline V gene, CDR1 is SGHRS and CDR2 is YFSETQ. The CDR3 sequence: CASNRDRPDEQFF. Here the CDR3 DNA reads TGCGCCAGCAACAGGGACCGCCCCGATGAGCAGTTCTTC. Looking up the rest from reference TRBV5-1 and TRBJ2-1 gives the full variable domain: KAGVTQTPRYLIKTRGQQVTLSCSPISGHRSVSWYQQTPGQGLQFLFEYFSETQRNKGNFPGRFSGRQFSNSRSEMNVSTLELGDSALYLCASNRDRPDEQFFGPGTRLTVL.

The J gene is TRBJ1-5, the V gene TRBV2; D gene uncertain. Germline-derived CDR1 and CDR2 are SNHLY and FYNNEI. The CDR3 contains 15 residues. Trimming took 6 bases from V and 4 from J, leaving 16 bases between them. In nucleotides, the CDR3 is TGTGCCAGCAGGGCGGGGAGATCCCTGAATCAGCCCCAGCATTTT. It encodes CASRAGRSLNQPQHF.

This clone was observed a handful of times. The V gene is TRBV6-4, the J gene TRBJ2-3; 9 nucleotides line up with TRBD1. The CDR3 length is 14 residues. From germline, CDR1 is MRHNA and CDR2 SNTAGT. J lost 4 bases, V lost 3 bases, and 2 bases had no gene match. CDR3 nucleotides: TGTGCCAGCAGTGAGCGACAGGGGGCAGATACGCAGTATTTT. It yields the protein CASSERQGADTQYF.

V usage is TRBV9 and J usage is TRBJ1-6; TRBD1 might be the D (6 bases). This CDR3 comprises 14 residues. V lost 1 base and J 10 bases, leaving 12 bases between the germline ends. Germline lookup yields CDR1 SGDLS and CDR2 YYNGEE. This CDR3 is CASSVRTASSPLHF. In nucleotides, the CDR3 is TGTGCCAGCAGCGTACGGACAGCCAGCTCACCCCTCCACTTT.

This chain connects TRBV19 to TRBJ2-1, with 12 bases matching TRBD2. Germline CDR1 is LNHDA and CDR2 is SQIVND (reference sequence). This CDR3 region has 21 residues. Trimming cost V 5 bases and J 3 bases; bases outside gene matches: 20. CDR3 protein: CASSPRLAGGPYMIDYNEQFF. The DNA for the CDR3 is TGTGCCAGTAGTCCCCGTCTAGCGGGAGGGCCCTATATGATAGACTACAATGAGCAGTTCTTC.

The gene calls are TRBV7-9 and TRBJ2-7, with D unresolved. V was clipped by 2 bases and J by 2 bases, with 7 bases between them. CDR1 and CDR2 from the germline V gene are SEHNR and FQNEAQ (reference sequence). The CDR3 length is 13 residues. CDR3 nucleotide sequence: TGTGCCAGCAGCTTACCAGTTACCTACGAGCAGTACTTC. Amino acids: CASSLPVTYEQYF.

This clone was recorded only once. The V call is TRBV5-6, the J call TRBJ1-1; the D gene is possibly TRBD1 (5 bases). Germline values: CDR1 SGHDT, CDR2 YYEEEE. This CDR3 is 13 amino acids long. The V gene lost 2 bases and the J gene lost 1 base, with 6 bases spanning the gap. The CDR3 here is CASSFGQNTEAFF. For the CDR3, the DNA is TGTGCCAGCAGCTTCGGACAGAACACTGAAGCTTTCTTT.

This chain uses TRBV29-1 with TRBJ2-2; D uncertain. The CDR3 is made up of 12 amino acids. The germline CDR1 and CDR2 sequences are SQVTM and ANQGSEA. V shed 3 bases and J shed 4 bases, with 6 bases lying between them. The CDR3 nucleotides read TGCAGCGTTGATCCCTCCACCGGGGAGCTGTTTTTT. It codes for CSVDPSTGELFF.

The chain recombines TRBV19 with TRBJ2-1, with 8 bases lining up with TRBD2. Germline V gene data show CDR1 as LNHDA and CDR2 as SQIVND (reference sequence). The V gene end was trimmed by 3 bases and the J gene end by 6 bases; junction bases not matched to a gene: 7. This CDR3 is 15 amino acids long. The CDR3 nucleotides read TGTGCCAGTAGTATTCAAGCGGGAGCGACCAATGAGCAGTTCTTC. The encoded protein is CASSIQAGATNEQFF.

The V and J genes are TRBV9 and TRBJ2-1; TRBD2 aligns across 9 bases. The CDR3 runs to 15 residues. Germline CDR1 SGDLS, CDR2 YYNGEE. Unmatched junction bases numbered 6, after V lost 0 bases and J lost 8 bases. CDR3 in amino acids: CASSVVAGVADEQFF. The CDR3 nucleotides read TGTGCCAGCAGCGTAGTAGCGGGAGTAGCGGATGAGCAGTTCTTC.